This T cell receptor beta chain appears in the sequencing data of a study of cytotoxic CD8 clonotypes in ibrutinib-treated CLL. The overall study: Partial responses numbered around 24 and complete responses 2; after a median about 68 months, roughly 15 stayed remitted and about twelve progressed.

Generated by immunoSEQ multiplex PCR, the TCRdb table keeps only in-frame clones and is missing some. The table shows some 120,000 clones, with approximately 58% occurring only once. This CDR3 has 14 amino acids. CDR1 is SGHNT, CDR2 YYREEE, per germline (reference sequence). Trimming cost V 5 bases and J 7 bases; bases outside gene matches: 10. Findings and limits, study-wide: Baseline levels were approached again at progression, after clonality had risen at ibrutinib response. Sustained-remission patients were sampled at one set of times and progressing patients at different ones. Under therapy, public clonotypes either contracted or stayed stable, and they were uncommon.

About this clone: Its antigen remains unidentified.

The source of this sequence is a human donor with chronic lymphocytic leukemia. Material: PBMCs, obtained after 24 months of ibrutinib treatment. V is TRBV5-4 and J is TRBJ2-7; 9 nucleotides align to TRBD1. The CDR3 region is CASSKQGARGEQYF. DNA of the CDR3: TGTGCCAGCAGTAAACAGGGGGCGAGGGGGGAGCAGTACTTC. Combining the CDR3 with reference TRBV5-4 and TRBJ2-7 gives the whole variable domain ETGVTQSPTHLIKTRGQQVTLRCSSQSGHNTVSWYQQALGQGPQFIFQYYREEENGRGNFPPRFSGLQFPNYSSELNVNALELDDSALYLCASSKQGARGEQYFGPGTRLTVT.